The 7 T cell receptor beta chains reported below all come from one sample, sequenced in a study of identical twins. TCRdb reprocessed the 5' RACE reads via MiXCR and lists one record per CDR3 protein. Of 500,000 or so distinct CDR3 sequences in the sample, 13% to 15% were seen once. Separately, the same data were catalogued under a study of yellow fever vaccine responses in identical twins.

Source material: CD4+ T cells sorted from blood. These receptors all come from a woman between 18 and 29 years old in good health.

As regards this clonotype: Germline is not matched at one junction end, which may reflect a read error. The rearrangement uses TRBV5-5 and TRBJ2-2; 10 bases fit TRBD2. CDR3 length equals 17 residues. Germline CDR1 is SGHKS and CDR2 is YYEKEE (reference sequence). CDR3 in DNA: TGTGCCAGCAGCTTGGAACCTAGCGGGGGACACACTGGGGAGCTGTTTTTT. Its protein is CASSLEPSGGHTGELFF.

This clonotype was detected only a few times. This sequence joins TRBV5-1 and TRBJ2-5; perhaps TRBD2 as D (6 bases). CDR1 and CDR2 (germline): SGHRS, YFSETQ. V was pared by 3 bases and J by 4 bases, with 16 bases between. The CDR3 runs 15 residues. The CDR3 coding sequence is TGCGCCAGCAGCTCCCAGGGACTTTCGGGAGAGACCCAGTACTTC. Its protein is CASSSQGLSGETQYF.

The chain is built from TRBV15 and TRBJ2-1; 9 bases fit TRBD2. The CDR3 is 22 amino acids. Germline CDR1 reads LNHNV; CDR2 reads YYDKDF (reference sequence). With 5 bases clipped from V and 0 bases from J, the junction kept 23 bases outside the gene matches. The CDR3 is CATSRQSPRSSGVMVSYNEQFF. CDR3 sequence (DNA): TGTGCCACCAGCCGCCAATCCCCCCGTTCTAGCGGGGTAATGGTCTCCTACAATGAGCAGTTCTTC.

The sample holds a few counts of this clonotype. CDR3 nucleotides: TGTGCCAGCAGTTCACAGGGGGTGCAGCCCCAGCATTTT. Protein sequence: CASSSQGVQPQHF. The genes are TRBV2 and TRBJ1-5, with TRBD1 matching over 8 bases. With 5 bases clipped from V and 7 bases from J, the junction kept 4 bases outside the gene matches. Germline CDR1 reads SNHLY; CDR2 reads FYNNEI. The CDR3 covers 13 residues.

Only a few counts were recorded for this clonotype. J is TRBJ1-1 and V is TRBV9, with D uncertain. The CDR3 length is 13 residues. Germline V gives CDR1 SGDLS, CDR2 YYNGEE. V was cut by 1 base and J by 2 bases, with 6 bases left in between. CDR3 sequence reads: CASSVRANTEAFF. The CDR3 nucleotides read TGTGCCAGCAGCGTACGGGCCAACACTGAAGCTTTCTTT.

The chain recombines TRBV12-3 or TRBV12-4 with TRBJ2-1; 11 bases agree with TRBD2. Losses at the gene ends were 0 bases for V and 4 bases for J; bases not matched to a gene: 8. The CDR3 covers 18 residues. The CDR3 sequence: CASSLAITGLAEYNEQFF. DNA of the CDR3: TGTGCCAGCAGTTTAGCAATCACGGGACTAGCGGAGTACAATGAGCAGTTCTTC.

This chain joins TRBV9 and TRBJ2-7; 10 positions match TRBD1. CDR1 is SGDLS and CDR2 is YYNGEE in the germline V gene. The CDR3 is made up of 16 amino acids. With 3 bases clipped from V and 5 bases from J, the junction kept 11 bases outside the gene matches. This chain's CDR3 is CASSGSRDRGLHEQYF. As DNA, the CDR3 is TGTGCCAGCAGCGGGTCCCGGGACAGGGGTTTGCACGAGCAGTACTTC.